The 21 T cell receptor beta chains presented below share a single source sample, sequenced in a study of blood T cells in healthy people across ages. Primers used in a second PCR of about 6 to 11 cycles were a sample-barcoded 5' primer and a J-beta primer mix. TCRdb ran MiXCR on the 5' RACE reads and lists one entry per CDR3 protein. The sample has over a million distinct CDR3 sequences, 40% to 55% seen once. Material for sequencing was blood. The receptors were gathered from a woman aged 60 to 75 in good health.

This sequence joins TRBV24-1 and TRBJ2-1, with D possibly being TRBD2 (5 bases). The CDR3 runs 17 residues. Germline CDR1 reads KGHDR; CDR2 reads SFDVKD. V was shortened by 7 bases and J by 2 bases, with 20 bases between the two germline ends. CDR3: CATRSRESNGTYNEQFF. In DNA form, the CDR3 reads TGTGCCACCAGATCCCGGGAAAGTAATGGGACCTACAATGAGCAGTTCTTC.

The chain combines TRBV20-1 with TRBJ2-4; maybe TRBD2 (5 bases). Trimming removed 0 bases at V and 7 bases at J, with 22 bases between. The CDR3 has 17 residues. CDR1 and CDR2 (germline): DFQATT, SNEGSKA (reference sequence). CDR3 nucleotide sequence: TGCAGTGCTAGAGAGAACCCCCTGCGGGCGAACGTGAACATTCAGTACTTC. Its translation is CSARENPLRANVNIQYF.

The chain couples TRBV27 to TRBJ2-3; TRBD1 might be the D (6 bases). The V end was cut by 5 bases, the J end by 0 bases, with 12 bases between. Looked up from germline, CDR1 is MNHEY and CDR2 is SMNVEV (reference sequence). The CDR3 loop spans 15 amino acids. This chain's CDR3 is CASSGGQSSTDTQYF. Written as DNA, the CDR3 is TGTGCCAGCAGTGGAGGACAGTCTAGCACAGATACGCAGTATTTT.

This chain joins TRBV6-5 and TRBJ2-5; 8 bases match TRBD1. The CDR3 has 15 amino acids. V shed 8 bases and J 3 bases; nucleotides not matched to a gene: 11. Germline V gene lookup returns CDR1 MNHEY and CDR2 SVGAGI. The CDR3 is CASRHRGAQEETQYF. DNA for the CDR3: TGTGCCAGCCGACACAGGGGGGCCCAAGAAGAGACCCAGTACTTC.

This clonotype has only a few counts. The rearrangement links TRBV28 to TRBJ2-3; 11 bases line up with TRBD2. The CDR3 spans 15 residues. J gave up 5 bases and V 2 bases, and 3 bases lay outside the gene matches. Germline V gene data show CDR1 as MDHEN and CDR2 as SYDVKM. CDR3 in amino acids: CASSLPGTSGDTQYF. The CDR3 nucleotides are TGTGCCAGCAGTTTACCCGGGACTAGCGGAGATACGCAGTATTTT.

The chain uses TRBV30 and TRBJ2-5; D is ambiguous. Gene TRBJ2-7 matches the end of the DNA better, so the J call may be wrong. This CDR3 comprises 13 residues. The germline V gene encodes CDR1 GTSNPN and CDR2 SVGIG (reference sequence). The CDR3 region is CAWSAATVYEQYF. The CDR3 coding sequence is TGTGCCTGGAGTGCGGCGACCGTCTACGAGCAGTACTTC.

The J gene is TRBJ2-5, the V gene TRBV12-3 or TRBV12-4; 8 nucleotides match TRBD2. The CDR3 extends over 15 amino acids. J was trimmed by 0 bases and V by 6 bases; bases with no gene match: 6. CDR3 amino acids: CASRRGRPYQETQYF. In nucleotides, the CDR3 is TGTGCCAGCAGGCGCGGGAGGCCCTACCAAGAGACCCAGTACTTC.

The chain employs TRBV20-1 and TRBJ1-5; D might be TRBD1 (6 bases). Germline CDR1 is DFQATT and CDR2 is SNEGSKA (reference sequence). Trimming stripped 0 bases from V and 7 bases from J, with 13 bases between. The CDR3 has 14 residues. The CDR3 nucleotides are TGCAGTGCTAGAGAGGGGGGGGCACGGCAGCCCCAGCATTTT. Encoded protein: CSAREGGARQPQHF.

This clonotype has a handful of counts. The V and J genes are TRBV6-2 or TRBV6-3 and TRBJ2-7; the match to TRBD2 covers 7 bases. The CDR3 has 14 residues. CDR1 is MNHEY and CDR2 is SVGEGT in the germline V gene. J was trimmed by 3 bases and V by 2 bases; bases with no gene match: 4. The chain's CDR3 is CASSYHGDYYEQYF. The DNA for the CDR3 is TGTGCCAGCAGTTACCATGGGGACTACTACGAGCAGTACTTC.

This clonotype was seen repeatedly, ten times or more. The J gene is TRBJ2-7, the V gene TRBV7-8; 10 bases are a match to TRBD1. Losses at the gene ends were 8 bases for V and 3 bases for J; bases not matched to a gene: 7. Per germline, CDR1 SGHVS and CDR2 FQNEAQ. The CDR3 contains 14 residues. The CDR3 nucleotides are TGTGCCAGCGTACCCCGGGACAGGGGCTACGAGCAGTACTTC. Its translation: CASVPRDRGYEQYF.

The sample holds a few counts of this clonotype. The chain is built from TRBV12-5 and TRBJ2-3; the D gene is possibly TRBD2 (5 bases). CDR3 size: 16 residues. V was clipped by 2 bases and J by 2 bases, with 14 bases between them. Germline V gene lookup returns CDR1 LGHNT and CDR2 FRNRAP. The CDR3 region has the DNA TGTGCTAGTGGTTTGAACGGAGGCCCCGACACAGATACGCAGTATTTT. This translates into CASGLNGGPDTDTQYF.

The chain uses TRBV24-1 and TRBJ2-1; TRBD2 aligns across 14 bases. Germline V gene data show CDR1 as KGHDR and CDR2 as SFDVKD. Trimming at V came to 4 bases and at J to 0 bases, leaving 10 bases not matched to a gene. The CDR3 runs to 20 residues. The CDR3 region has the DNA TGTGCCACCAGTGACCGGACCGCCGGGACTAGCGGGAGCTCCTACAATGAGCAGTTCTTC. Its translation is CATSDRTAGTSGSSYNEQFF.

This clonotype was recorded a few times. The chain has TRBV10-2 and TRBJ2-7, with D uncertain. The CDR3 contains 16 residues. V was cut by 0 bases and J by 4 bases, with 16 bases left in between. CDR1 is WSHSY and CDR2 is SAAADI in the germline V gene. CDR3: CASSESTSSLPYEQYF. CDR3 coding DNA: TGCGCCAGCAGTGAGTCAACGAGCTCCTTACCTTACGAGCAGTACTTC.

V is TRBV6-1 and J is TRBJ2-1; 9 bases match TRBD2. CDR1 MNHNS and CDR2 SASEGT come from the germline V gene. The CDR3 contains 15 residues. The V and J ends lost 2 bases and 5 bases, in that order; junction bases with no gene match: 4. CDR3 DNA: TGTGCCAGCAGTGAATGGGGACTAGCACACAATGAGCAGTTCTTC. Amino acids: CASSEWGLAHNEQFF.

The sample holds one count of this clonotype. Compared with germline, one end of the junction differs, possibly owing to a read error. CDR3 loop: CAGSPSPKQYF. The CDR3 region has the DNA TGTGCCGGCAGCCCGTCACCCAAGCAGTACTTC. The gene calls are TRBV7-9 and TRBJ2-7; D is unresolved. CDR1 SEHNR and CDR2 FQNEAQ come from the germline V gene (reference sequence). The CDR3 runs to 11 residues. Variable domain in full (rest from reference TRBV7-9 and TRBJ2-7): DTGVSQNPRHKITKRGQNVTFRCDPISEHNRLYWYRQTLGQGPEFLTYFQNEAQLEKSRLLSDRFSAERPKGSFSTLEIQRTEQGDSAMYLCAGSPSPKQYFGPGTRLTVT.

The V and J genes are TRBV27 and TRBJ2-1, with D tentatively TRBD1 (6 bases). Per the germline V gene, CDR1 is MNHEY and CDR2 is SMNVEV (reference sequence). CDR3 length: 13 residues. V was trimmed by 4 bases and J by 8 bases, leaving 12 bases between them. CDR3 coding DNA: TGTGCCAGCAGTTCCAGGGGAGAGGATGAGCAGTTCTTC. Residues: CASSSRGEDEQFF.

The genes are TRBV15 and TRBJ2-7; 9 nucleotides align to TRBD2. Trimming cost V 1 base and J 2 bases; bases outside gene matches: 3. CDR1 LNHNV and CDR2 YYDKDF come from the germline V gene (reference sequence). The CDR3 spans 15 residues. The CDR3 protein is CATSRALAGTYEQYF. The CDR3 coding sequence is TGTGCCACCAGCAGAGCGCTAGCGGGGACCTACGAGCAGTACTTC.

The chain links TRBV3-1 to TRBJ2-1; TRBD2 agrees at 7 bases. Germline loops: CDR1 LGHDT, CDR2 YNNKEL (reference sequence). Trimming cost V 3 bases and J 12 bases; bases outside gene matches: 14. This CDR3 region has 15 residues. For the CDR3, the DNA is TGTGCCAGCAGCCACTTCTCCCTTCCGGGGGGTGGGCAGTTCTTC. Translation: CASSHFSLPGGGQFF.

The chain links TRBV20-1 to TRBJ2-5; 8 bases fit TRBD2. The J call is uncertain, as TRBJ2-7 better fits the DNA end. Germline CDR1 reads DFQATT; CDR2 reads SNEGSKA (reference sequence). The CDR3 is 17 amino acids. In DNA, the CDR3 is TGCAGTGCTAGATATCCCCGGTCGGCGGGAGGACTCTACGAGCAGTACTTC. Protein product: CSARYPRSAGGLYEQYF.

V is TRBV12-3 or TRBV12-4 and J is TRBJ1-2; possible D gene TRBD1, 5 bases. Between the trimmed V and J ends, which lost 5 bases and 3 bases, there was a span of 10 bases. This CDR3 contains 13 residues. The CDR3, as DNA: TGTGCCAGCAGTGTGTGGGGGGACTATGGCTACACCTTC. Translating it yields CASSVWGDYGYTF.

The chain recombines TRBV7-6 with TRBJ1-6; TRBD1 is a possible D gene (5 bases). Trimming removed 1 base from V and 16 bases from J, with 14 bases in between. Germline V gene data show CDR1 as SGHVS and CDR2 as FNYEAQ. This CDR3 region has 13 residues. The CDR3 is CASSLDSGDYLHF. In DNA form, the CDR3 reads TGTGCCAGCAGCTTAGATTCGGGGGACTATCTCCACTTT.